The 23 T cell receptor beta chains in this list originate from one sample, sequenced in a study of blood T cell repertoires in COVID-19. The protocol was immunoSEQ multiplex PCR, while the TCRdb copy is restricted to in-frame clones and leaves out a portion. The table includes around 10,000 clones, around 90% detected once. The sequencing input was peripheral blood. The receptors come from a human donor in a cohort sampled during active COVID-19.

The chain has TRBV30 and TRBJ1-2; D not certain. The CDR3 length is 13 residues. The V and J ends lost 8 bases and 0 bases respectively, with 13 bases between them. Germline-derived CDR1 and CDR2 are GTSNPN and SVGIG (reference sequence). This chain's CDR3 is CAEVEYTNYGYTF. CDR3 DNA: TGTGCCGAGGTGGAGTACACTAACTATGGCTACACCTTC. The whole variable domain, filled in from reference TRBV30 and TRBJ1-2, reads SQTIHQWPATLVQPVGSPLSLECTVEGTSNPNLYWYRQAAGRGLQLLFYSVGIGQISSEVPQNLSASRPQDRQFILSSKKLLLSDSGFYLCAEVEYTNYGYTFGSGTRLTVV.

The gene calls are TRBV4-1 and TRBJ1-2; weak D call: TRBD1 (6 bases). The V end was cut by 4 bases, the J end by 8 bases, with 11 bases between. CDR1 is MGHRA, CDR2 YSYEKL, per germline. The CDR3 runs 12 residues. CDR3 DNA: TGCGCCAGCAGCCCGGGCAGGGGCGGCTACACCTTC. Amino acids: CASSPGRGGYTF.

This clone was seen a single time. This sequence joins TRBV11-2 and TRBJ1-6; 10 positions match TRBD1. V shed 5 bases, J shed 9 bases, and the junction held 7 bases outside the gene matches. Germline values: CDR1 SGHAT, CDR2 FQNNGV. There are 15 residues in the CDR3. CDR3 loop: CASSQDRGRFSPLHF. CDR3 DNA: TGTGCCAGCAGCCAAGACAGGGGGCGGTTTTCACCCCTCCACTTT.

A single count supports this clone. The chain employs TRBV28 and TRBJ2-7; 8 nucleotides match TRBD1. Germline loops: CDR1 MDHEN, CDR2 SYDVKM. The V and J ends lost 6 bases and 11 bases, in that order; junction bases with no gene match: 9. This CDR3 contains 12 residues. CDR3 protein: CASRTTGVSEYF. The CDR3 bases are TGTGCCAGCAGGACGACAGGGGTTTCGGAGTACTTC.

The chain couples TRBV4-3 to TRBJ1-1, with 9 bases fitting TRBD1. The J segment lost 6 bases and the V segment lost 4 bases, leaving 9 bases of the junction unmatched. The length of the CDR3 is 15 residues. CDR1 LGHNA and CDR2 YSLEER come from the germline V gene. CDR3 nucleotide sequence: TGCGCCAGCAGCCCTCAACGGGACAGGGTCCCTGAAGCTTTCTTT. Translating it yields CASSPQRDRVPEAFF.

V is TRBV6-6 and J is TRBJ1-1; the D is unclear. This CDR3 comprises 16 residues. Germline V gene data show CDR1 as MNHNY and CDR2 as SVGAGI (reference sequence). The ends were cut back, 2 bases at V and 4 bases at J, with 17 bases in the middle. The CDR3 coding sequence is TGTGCCAGCAGTTACCCCGAGTCAGGCTATGGCACTGAAGCTTTCTTT. Amino acids: CASSYPESGYGTEAFF.

The CDR3 DNA follows: TGTGCCAGCAGCAGGGGCCAAAGCTACACCTTC. Encoded protein: CASSRGQSYTF. The gene calls are TRBV6-6 and TRBJ1-2; D possibly corresponds to TRBD1 (6 bases). The CDR3 spans 11 residues. Trimming shortened V by 6 bases and J by 9 bases, and 11 bases separated the two germline ends. CDR1 is MNHNY and CDR2 is SVGAGI in the germline V gene (reference sequence).

This sequence joins TRBV10-3 and TRBJ2-3, with 9 bases identical to TRBD2. V shed 3 bases and J 7 bases; nucleotides not matched to a gene: 5. The CDR3 has 14 amino acids. Germline V gene data show CDR1 as ENHRY and CDR2 as SYGVKD. CDR3 nucleotide sequence: TGTGCCATCAGTGACAAGCGGGGGGATCATACGCAGTATTTT. Residues: CAISDKRGDHTQYF.

This clone was counted once. V gene TRBV18 combines with J gene TRBJ2-1, with 9 bases that match TRBD2. The CDR3 runs 16 residues. The trim removed 3 bases at V and 9 bases at J, leaving 12 bases unmatched. Germline CDR1 and CDR2: KGHSH and LQKENI. CDR3 in DNA: TGTGCCAGCTCACCCCCGGCGGGGGGGGTATCGGGTGAGCAGTTCTTC. Its translation is CASSPPAGGVSGEQFF. Full variable domain (remainder filled in from reference TRBV18 and TRBJ2-1): NAGVMQNPRHLVRRRGQEARLRCSPMKGHSHVYWYRQLPEEGLKFMVYLQKENIIDESGMPKERFSAEFPKEGPSILRIQQVVRGDSAAYFCASSPPAGGVSGEQFFGPGTRLTVL.

The chain carries TRBV7-9 and TRBJ2-6, with D possibly TRBD1 on 6 matching bases. The CDR3 runs 13 residues. The V and J ends lost 4 bases and 10 bases respectively, with 11 bases between them. Germline CDR1 reads SEHNR; CDR2 reads FQNEAQ (reference sequence). The CDR3 region is CASSSRTANVLTF. For the CDR3, the DNA is TGTGCCAGCAGCTCCCGGACAGCTAACGTCCTGACTTTC. The variable domain in full, completed from reference TRBV7-9 and TRBJ2-6, reads DTGVSQNPRHKITKRGQNVTFRCDPISEHNRLYWYRQTLGQGPEFLTYFQNEAQLEKSRLLSDRFSAERPKGSFSTLEIQRTEQGDSAMYLCASSSRTANVLTFGAGSRLTVL.

J is TRBJ2-3 and V is TRBV5-1; 11 bases agree with TRBD2. The CDR3 is 16 residues long. CDR1 and CDR2 (germline): SGHRS, YFSETQ. V lost 4 bases, J lost 2 bases, and 6 bases stayed unmatched. CDR3 nucleotides: TGCGCCAGCAGCCCGACTAGCGGGGCCTTCACAGATACGCAGTATTTT. Protein: CASSPTSGAFTDTQYF.

The chain joins TRBV18 to TRBJ2-1, with TRBD1 identical over 8 bases. The germline CDR1 and CDR2 sequences are KGHSH and LQKENI. CDR3 length: 15 amino acids. Trimming removed 5 bases from V and 4 bases from J; junction bases left unmatched: 7. DNA for the CDR3: TGTGCCAGCTCAATCGGACAGGGCGAATACAATGAGCAGTTCTTC. Its protein is CASSIGQGEYNEQFF.

The chain links TRBV7-9 to TRBJ1-1, with 11 nucleotides matching TRBD1. Trimming cost V 3 bases and J 1 base; bases outside gene matches: 7. This CDR3 has 17 residues. Germline V CDR1 and CDR2: SEHNR, FQNEAQ (reference sequence). In DNA, the CDR3 is TGTGCCAGCAGCTTCCCGGGACAGGGGGTAGGGAACACTGAAGCTTTCTTT. Translation gives CASSFPGQGVGNTEAFF. The complete variable domain, with remaining parts taken from reference TRBV7-9 and TRBJ1-1, reads DTGVSQNPRHKITKRGQNVTFRCDPISEHNRLYWYRQTLGQGPEFLTYFQNEAQLEKSRLLSDRFSAERPKGSFSTLEIQRTEQGDSAMYLCASSFPGQGVGNTEAFFGQGTRLTVV.

This sequence joins TRBV28 and TRBJ1-2; the D gene is possibly TRBD1 (6 bases). Germline V gene sequence: CDR1 MDHEN, CDR2 SYDVKM. The CDR3 totals 15 residues. V was trimmed by 3 bases and J by 5 bases, leaving 16 bases between them. CDR3 bases: TGTGCCAGCAGTTTTTTGGGGGGGCGCAGGTATGGCTACACCTTC. This gives the protein CASSFLGGRRYGYTF.

The rearrangement joins TRBV7-9 to TRBJ2-3; D is undetermined. Germline assignment: CDR1 SEHNR and CDR2 FQNEAQ (reference sequence). Trimming took off 3 bases at V and 0 bases at J, with 4 bases between the two ends. The CDR3 runs to 13 residues. The CDR3 loop reads CASSFGSTDTQYF. As DNA, the CDR3 is TGTGCCAGCAGCTTCGGGAGCACAGATACGCAGTATTTT.

The chain combines TRBV18 with TRBJ2-1; D perhaps matches TRBD1 (6 bases). This CDR3 comprises 14 residues. V lost 2 bases to trimming and J lost 3 bases, with 8 bases between them. CDR1 and CDR2 from the germline V gene are KGHSH and LQKENI. The CDR3 DNA reads TGTGCCAGCTCACCAAGGACAGACTACAATGAGCAGTTCTTC. Translated, it gives CASSPRTDYNEQFF.

The gene calls are TRBV6-6 and TRBJ1-4, with 11 bases aligning to TRBD1. J lost 12 bases, V lost 5 bases, and 8 bases had no gene match. CDR1 and CDR2 from the germline V gene are MNHNY and SVGAGI (reference sequence). The length of the CDR3 is 14 residues. DNA for the CDR3: TGTGCCAGCAGTCTCGGACAGGGGGCGGAGGAACTGTTTTTT. Translating it yields CASSLGQGAEELFF.

The rearrangement links TRBV11-3 to TRBJ1-1; no definite D call. Germline CDR1 SGHNT, CDR2 YENEEA. There are 17 residues in the CDR3. V was clipped by 0 bases and J by 0 bases, with 14 bases between them. The chain's CDR3 is CASSLDRRENMNTEAFF. CDR3 nucleotides: TGTGCCAGCAGCTTAGATCGAAGGGAGAACATGAACACTGAAGCTTTCTTT.

The CDR3 nucleotides are TGTGCCAGCAGCTTAGACCAGGGGGGAAGCTCCTATAATTCACCCCTCCACTTT. Its protein product is CASSLDQGGSSYNSPLHF. The chain has TRBV11-3 and TRBJ1-6; 7 bases fit TRBD1. The CDR3 runs to 18 residues. V lost 0 bases to trimming and J lost 0 bases; unmatched junction nucleotides: 5. The germline V gene encodes CDR1 SGHNT and CDR2 YENEEA. Variable domain in full (rest from reference TRBV11-3 and TRBJ1-6): EAGVVQSPRYKIIEKKQPVAFWCNPISGHNTLYWYLQNLGQGPELLIRYENEEAVDDSQLPKDRFSAERLKGVDSTLKIQPAELGDSAVYLCASSLDQGGSSYNSPLHFGNGTRLTVT.

The gene calls are TRBV11-3 and TRBJ1-6, with a tentative D call TRBD1 (6 bases). The CDR3 is 15 residues long. V lost 5 bases and J 7 bases, leaving 15 bases between the germline ends. Germline loops: CDR1 SGHNT, CDR2 YENEEA. Written as DNA, the CDR3 is TGTGCCAGCAGCCCGCGGACAGCCCCCAATTCACCCCTCCACTTT. Translation gives CASSPRTAPNSPLHF.

V is TRBV19 and J is TRBJ2-5; D remains ambiguous. This CDR3 spans 13 amino acids. Germline-derived CDR1 and CDR2 are LNHDA and SQIVND (reference sequence). V was trimmed by 3 bases and J by 5 bases, leaving 10 bases between them. CDR3 region: CASSMVQRETQYF. CDR3 DNA sequence: TGTGCCAGTAGTATGGTCCAGAGGGAGACCCAGTACTTC.

The chain is built from TRBV6-5 and TRBJ2-5, with TRBD2 identical over 7 bases. There are 12 residues in the CDR3. CDR1 MNHEY and CDR2 SVGAGI come from the germline V gene. With V trimmed by 8 bases and J by 4 bases, 4 bases remained unmatched. CDR3 bases: TGTGCCAGCCGGGGGGAGGGAGAGACCCAGTACTTC. Amino acid sequence: CASRGEGETQYF.

J is TRBJ1-2 and V is TRBV14; the match to TRBD1 covers 7 bases. With V trimmed by 4 bases and J by 6 bases, 11 bases remained unmatched. The CDR3 runs to 15 residues. Looked up from germline, CDR1 is SGHDN and CDR2 is FVKESK. CDR3 region: CASSPTQGSLDGYTF. DNA of the CDR3: TGTGCCAGCAGCCCAACACAGGGGTCTCTTGATGGCTACACCTTC. Together with reference TRBV14 and TRBJ1-2, the CDR3 gives the full variable domain: EAGVTQFPSHSVIEKGQTVTLRCDPISGHDNLYWYRRVMGKEIKFLLHFVKESKQDESGMPNNRFLAERTGGTYSTLKVQPAELEDSGVYFCASSPTQGSLDGYTFGSGTRLTVV.